This T cell receptor beta chain was sequenced for a study of molecular identifiers for immune sequencing clone quantification. TCRdb re-analysed the PCR reads in MiXCR, keeping a single row per CDR3 protein. Here the sample spans approximately 550,000 distinct CDR3 sequences, roughly a fifth being singletons. This CDR3 comprises 17 residues. V trimming: 9 bases; J trimming: 1 base; junction bases outside the gene matches: 8. Per germline, CDR1 LGHNA and CDR2 YSLEER. The clonotype originates from a human donor in good health. Some libraries in this study had Jurkat cell RNA spiked in. The V and J genes are TRBV4-3 and TRBJ2-3; 15 nucleotides match TRBD2. Input material: naive CD8+ T cells from blood, with Jurkat cell RNA spiked in. Subset defined: FACS-sorted CD8+CD4-CCR7+CD45RA+ naive T cells. CDR3 coding DNA: TGCGCCAGTGCCGGACTAGCGGGGGGGTCAGGCACAGATACGCAGTATTTT. As protein: CASAGLAGGSGTDTQYF.